One and the same sample provided the 15 T cell receptor beta chains below, sequenced in a study of cytomegalovirus exposure and HLA in healthy donors. Amplification used 60 Vbeta primers and 13 Jbeta primers. The table came from immunoSEQ multiplex PCR; TCRdb's copy has only in-frame clones and leaves some out. The sample carries about 120,000 clones, about 75% recorded once. The material sequenced was PBMCs. These receptors all come from a man aged 60-69 years in good health and CMV-seropositive.

The chain couples TRBV5-4 to TRBJ1-6; D possibly corresponds to TRBD1 (5 bases). The CDR3 covers 16 residues. Germline V gene lookup returns CDR1 SGHNT and CDR2 YYREEE (reference sequence). V was pared by 3 bases and J by 9 bases, with 19 bases between. The CDR3 loop reads CASSSGADGGTSPLHF. In DNA, the CDR3 is TGTGCCAGCAGCTCCGGGGCAGACGGGGGGACTTCACCCCTCCACTTT.

Note on this clone: At one end, the junction sequence differs from germline, possibly due to a read error. The genes are TRBV5-6 and TRBJ1-5; TRBD1 matches at 9 bases. Germline loops: CDR1 SGHDT, CDR2 YYEEEE. The CDR3 length is 14 residues. DNA for the CDR3: TGTGCCAGCAGCTTGGGGGACAGGGCCGGCGAGGATGGGTTT. Its translation is CASSLGDRAGEDGF.

The rearrangement joins TRBV10-1 to TRBJ1-1; 11 nucleotides line up with TRBD1. CDR1 is WNHNN and CDR2 is SYGVQD in the germline V gene (reference sequence). CDR3 length: 14 amino acids. Trimming cost V 3 bases and J 6 bases; bases outside gene matches: 3. In DNA, the CDR3 is TGCGCCAGCAGTGAAGGACAGGGGGCTTCTGAAGCTTTCTTT. This sequence encodes CASSEGQGASEAFF.

This clone was detected once. This chain connects TRBV4-2 to TRBJ2-7; D is possibly TRBD1 (6 bases). This CDR3 is built from 16 residues. From germline, CDR1 is LGHNA and CDR2 YNFKEQ. Deletions cut 0 bases from V and 7 bases from J, with 19 bases between. The CDR3 sequence: CASSQDRAGTRQEQYF. The CDR3 nucleotides are TGTGCCAGCAGCCAAGACCGCGCCGGGACACGACAGGAGCAGTACTTC.

The V gene is TRBV6-1, the J gene TRBJ2-1; D is possibly TRBD2 (6 bases). The V gene lost 5 bases and the J gene lost 3 bases, with 14 bases spanning the gap. This CDR3 comprises 15 residues. Germline lookup yields CDR1 MNHNS and CDR2 SASEGT. Here the CDR3 reads CASSPLADIYNEQFF. As DNA, the CDR3 is TGTGCCAGCAGTCCCTTAGCGGATATCTACAATGAGCAGTTCTTC.

The rearrangement joins TRBV7-9 to TRBJ2-7; D possibly corresponds to TRBD2 (6 bases). CDR1 is SEHNR and CDR2 is FQNEAQ in the germline V gene (reference sequence). V lost 5 bases and J 5 bases, leaving 19 bases between the germline ends. The CDR3 sequence is 15 residues long. The chain's CDR3 is CASSPTTGAYNEQYF. CDR3 in DNA: TGTGCCAGCAGCCCGACAACGGGAGCCTACAACGAGCAGTACTTC.

The chain couples TRBV27 to TRBJ1-4, with D unclear. V was shortened by 7 bases and J by 5 bases, with 14 bases between the two germline ends. This CDR3 comprises 14 residues. Germline V gives CDR1 MNHEY, CDR2 SMNVEV (reference sequence). The CDR3 sequence is CASTSGPGNEKLFF. The CDR3 DNA follows: TGTGCCAGCACCTCCGGGCCGGGGAATGAAAAACTGTTTTTT.

This chain uses TRBV21-1 with TRBJ1-2; the table gives TRBD1 as D, unverified against the DNA. TRBV21-1 is designated a pseudogene. This CDR3 comprises 14 residues. CDR3 loop: CASPPGETSYGYTF. The CDR3 nucleotides read TGTGCCAGCCCCCCAGGGGAGACTTCATATGGCTACACCTTC.

The chain employs TRBV5-1 and TRBJ2-5; 9 bases match TRBD2. The CDR3 runs to 15 residues. Per germline, CDR1 SGHRS and CDR2 YFSETQ. V dropped 1 base and J dropped 6; count of bases not matched to a gene: 7. The CDR3 reads CASSLLAGDIKTQYF. As DNA, the CDR3 is TGCGCCAGCAGCTTGTTAGCGGGAGACATTAAGACCCAGTACTTC.

The rearrangement links TRBV6-1 to TRBJ1-3; 9 nucleotides match TRBD1. CDR3 length equals 16 residues. Looked up from germline, CDR1 is MNHNS and CDR2 is SASEGT. Trimming cost V 2 bases and J 2 bases; bases outside gene matches: 4. The CDR3 loop reads CASSERDRVPGNTIYF. In DNA, the CDR3 is TGTGCCAGCAGTGAACGGGACAGGGTTCCTGGAAACACCATATATTTT.

The rearrangement joins TRBV7-9 to TRBJ1-1; 9 bases agree with TRBD1. After removal of 5 bases from V and 5 bases from J, the junction contained 15 bases not matched to a gene. Germline V gene data show CDR1 as SEHNR and CDR2 as FQNEAQ (reference sequence). This CDR3 has 17 residues. CDR3 DNA sequence: TGTGCCAGCAGCATACTATGGACAGGGGCGAAGGGTACTGAAGCTTTCTTT. It yields the protein CASSILWTGAKGTEAFF.

The chain couples TRBV10-2 to TRBJ2-7; 10 nucleotides align to TRBD2. There are 13 residues in the CDR3. Germline V gives CDR1 WSHSY, CDR2 SAAADI. Trimming took 8 bases from V and 3 from J; bases not matched to a gene: 4. The CDR3 region is CASSLAGRYEQYF. The CDR3 nucleotides are TGCGCCAGCTCACTAGCGGGACGCTACGAGCAGTACTTC.

This chain joins TRBV5-1 and TRBJ2-7; D is perhaps TRBD2 (6 bases). In germline, CDR1 is SGHRS, CDR2 YFSETQ. Trimming took 4 bases from V and 5 from J, leaving 19 bases between them. The CDR3 is made up of 15 amino acids. The CDR3 loop reads CASSKAGTPLNEQYF. CDR3 DNA: TGCGCCAGCAGCAAGGCTGGGACTCCTCTGAACGAGCAGTACTTC.

The CDR3 protein is CASSPPRRNNEQFF. For the CDR3, the DNA is TGTGCCAGCAGCCCGCCAAGGCGGAACAATGAGCAGTTCTTC. This chain uses TRBV7-6 with TRBJ2-1; D is uncertain. Trimming took 5 bases from V and 5 from J, leaving 13 bases between them. This CDR3 comprises 14 residues. Germline CDR1 is SGHVS and CDR2 is FNYEAQ.

This clone has just one count. This chain uses TRBV10-3 with TRBJ2-6, with a weak D call TRBD2 (6 bases). Trimming took off 10 bases at V and 3 bases at J, with 10 bases between the two ends. There are 13 residues in the CDR3. Germline V gene sequence: CDR1 ENHRY, CDR2 SYGVKD. CDR3 residues: CATSEGGANVLTF. The CDR3 nucleotides read TGTGCCACCTCGGAGGGTGGGGCCAACGTCCTGACTTTC.